Included here is one TCR beta chain sequence, with context. Its specificity is unknown. This CDR3 comprises 16 residues. V lost 0 bases to trimming and J lost 4 bases, with 15 bases between them. Germline V gene data show CDR1 as MNHNS and CDR2 as SASEGT. These data are taken from a study of shared clonotypes between healthy human individuals. Findings of the study overall: As a rule, naive subsets had a larger estimated richness than memory subsets. Of the naive CD4 clonotypes, about 5% were shared across several donors.

Selected positively for CCR7 and CD45RO-negative, naive CD8 cells excluded terminally differentiated effector memory CD45RA+ cells. The assay was carried out at the deep level. Using immunoSEQ multiplex PCR, the repertoire was profiled, and TCRdb retains in-frame clones only, with some absent. The sample shows about 2.2 million clones, just over 90% of them seen only once. The sequenced sample was naive CD8+ T cells from PBMCs. This sequence joins TRBV6-1 and TRBJ1-2; D possibly corresponds to TRBD1 (6 bases). The receptor was isolated from a man between 18 and 35 years old in good health. Some clones in this sample may be carry-over from other donors' samples. CDR3 bases: TGTGCCAGCAGTGAAGCGCGAGGGGGATCGGGCTATGGCTACACCTTC. Its translation is CASSEARGGSGYGYTF.